A selection of T cell receptor beta chains follows, all from one sample in a study of T cells in Graves' hyperthyroidism and ophthalmopathy. One entry per CDR3 protein, called by TCRdb with MiXCR from the multiplex PCR reads. Of some 620,000 distinct CDR3 sequences detected, 16% appear once; the ten largest clones hold 3% to 4.5%. Sequenced sample: blood. The origin of the receptors is a woman in her thirties with Graves' hyperthyroidism. CDR3s include the opening cysteine and the closing phenylalanine or tryptophan. The D gene is left open where the match is weak. Not every row has a clone size; where given, it reads once, few, many or a size class.

size: many; V: TRBV28; D: TRBD1; J: TRBJ2-3; DNA: TGTGCCAGCAGACCGGGACAGGGGACCGGAGATACGCAGTATTTT; CDR3: CASRPGQGTGDTQYF
size: few; V: TRBV9; D: .; J: TRBJ2-3; DNA: TGTGCCAGCAGCGTAGTGGCGGGAATCGTTGATACGCAGTATTTT; CDR3: CASSVVAGIVDTQYF
size: many; V: TRBV18; D: .; J: TRBJ1-2; DNA: TGTGCCAGCTCACCGGGGGGTTATTACTATGGCTACACCTTC; CDR3: CASSPGGYYYGYTF
size: few; V: TRBV3-1; D: TRBD1; J: TRBJ2-4; DNA: TGTGCCAGCAGCCAAGGGACAGGGGGCGTTTCTCTCCTGCTAGCCAAAAACATTCAGTACTTC; CDR3: CASSQGTGGVSLLLAKNIQYF
size: many; V: TRBV11-2; D: .; J: TRBJ2-7; DNA: TGTGCCAGCAGCCCCGGACAGATTTTTACGTTTGGGCAGTACTTC; CDR3: CASSPGQIFTFGQYF
size: .; V: TRBV7-8; D: .; J: TRBJ2-5; DNA: TGTGCCAGCAGCGGACCCATAGGGGAGGCCCAGTACTTC; CDR3: CASSGPIGEAQYF
size: many; V: TRBV28; D: .; J: TRBJ2-7; DNA: TGTGCCAGCAGCCCACCTCGGGGGACCGTATCCTACGAGCAGTACTTC; CDR3: CASSPPRGTVSYEQYF
size: .; V: TRBV7-9; D: .; J: TRBJ1-1; DNA: TGTGCCAGCAGTCCATCACAGGGGAACACTGAAGCTTTCTTT; CDR3: CASSPSQGNTEAFF
size: many; V: TRBV27; D: TRBD1; J: TRBJ2-1; DNA: TGTGCCAGCACTCGGACAGGGCGCTACAATGAGCAGTTCTTC; CDR3: CASTRTGRYNEQFF
size: many; V: TRBV7-8; D: .; J: TRBJ1-6; DNA: TGTGCCAGCAGCTTAGTAGAAATCTCACCCCTCCACTTT; CDR3: CASSLVEISPLHF
size: .; V: TRBV9; D: TRBD2; J: TRBJ2-7; DNA: TGTGCCAGCAGCGTTAGCGGGAACTCTGCCTACGAGCAGTACTTC; CDR3: CASSVSGNSAYEQYF
size: few; V: TRBV20-1; D: .; J: TRBJ2-1; DNA: TGCAGTGCTAGGGAAAGACTGCGCTCGAAGCAGTTCTTC; CDR3: CSARERLRSKQFF
size: .; V: TRBV20-1; D: .; J: TRBJ2-7; DNA: TGCAGTGCTAGTGGGGGGCAGGGGGAGTACGAGCAGTACTTC; CDR3: CSASGGQGEYEQYF
size: few; V: TRBV4-1; D: .; J: TRBJ2-7; DNA: TGCGCCAGCAGCCAAGATCACAGGGCCCCCTACGAGCAGTACTTC; CDR3: CASSQDHRAPYEQYF
size: .; V: TRBV18; D: TRBD2; J: TRBJ2-1; DNA: TGTGCCAGCTCACCAGGGACTAGAACCGATGAGCAGTTCTTC; CDR3: CASSPGTRTDEQFF
size: .; V: TRBV7-3; D: .; J: TRBJ2-2; DNA: TGTGCCAGCAGCTCGACAGGTTCCACCGGGGAGCTGTTTTTT; CDR3: CASSSTGSTGELFF
size: many; V: TRBV28; D: .; J: TRBJ1-5; DNA: TGTGCCAGCAGAGGCCGGGTTGGCAATCAGCCCCAGCATTTT; CDR3: CASRGRVGNQPQHF
size: many; V: TRBV30; D: .; J: TRBJ1-1; DNA: TGTGCCTGGAGTGACCCAGGGGTGAACACTGAAGCTTTCTTT; CDR3: CAWSDPGVNTEAFF
size: many; V: TRBV6-1; D: .; J: TRBJ2-7; DNA: TGTGCCAGCAGCTCAAACTACGAGCAGTACTTC; CDR3: CASSSNYEQYF
size: .; V: TRBV7-9; D: .; J: TRBJ1-1; DNA: TGTGCCAGCAGCCAGCCCGGGGGGCAGGACACTGAAGCTTTCTTT; CDR3: CASSQPGGQDTEAFF
size: few; V: TRBV4-2; D: .; J: TRBJ2-7; DNA: TGTGCCAGCAGCCAAGAGCGGCGGGGCTACGAGCAGTACTTC; CDR3: CASSQERRGYEQYF
size: few; V: TRBV19; D: .; J: TRBJ1-2; DNA: TGTGCCAGTAGTACCCTGACGGGGAACTATGGCTACACCTTC; CDR3: CASSTLTGNYGYTF
size: .; V: TRBV7-9; D: .; J: TRBJ2-1; DNA: TGTGCCAGCAGCTTAGCGCTAAGGGGAGATGAGCAGTTCTTC; CDR3: CASSLALRGDEQFF
size: .; V: TRBV20-1; D: TRBD1; J: TRBJ2-7; DNA: TGCAGTGCAAGACAGGGGGCGAAATACGAGCAGTACTTC; CDR3: CSARQGAKYEQYF
size: few; V: TRBV4-2; D: .; J: TRBJ2-1; DNA: TGTGCCAGCAGCCAAGGTAACTATGAGCAGTTCTTC; CDR3: CASSQGNYEQFF
size: .; V: TRBV5-5; D: .; J: TRBJ1-2; DNA: TGTGCCAGCAGCTTAATGGGGGCGGAGGACTATGGCTACACCTTC; CDR3: CASSLMGAEDYGYTF
size: few; V: TRBV5-5; D: .; J: TRBJ2-1; DNA: TGTGCCAGCAGCTCGGACTCGAATGAGCAGTTCTTC; CDR3: CASSSDSNEQFF
size: .; V: TRBV4-1; D: .; J: TRBJ1-5; DNA: TGCGCCAGCAGCCAAGGGGGGACTCAGAATTTT; CDR3: CASSQGGTQNF
size: many; V: TRBV27; D: .; J: TRBJ2-1; DNA: TGTGCCAGCAGTTTATCGGGGTTCAGCTCCTACAATGAGCAGTTCTTC; CDR3: CASSLSGFSSYNEQFF
size: many; V: TRBV28; D: .; J: TRBJ2-2; DNA: TGTGCCAGCAGTTTTTGGCAAACCGGGGAGCTGTTTTTT; CDR3: CASSFWQTGELFF
size: .; V: TRBV12-3/TRBV12-4; D: .; J: TRBJ1-3; DNA: TGTGCCAGCAACCCAACAGGGAAGAATGGAAACACCATATATTTT; CDR3: CASNPTGKNGNTIYF
size: .; V: TRBV19; D: .; J: TRBJ2-5; DNA: TGTGCACTACAGGACTCCGGGCAGACCCAGTACTTC; CDR3: CALQDSGQTQYF
size: .; V: TRBV6-2/TRBV6-3; D: .; J: TRBJ1-5; DNA: TGTGCCAGCAGGGAACAGGATCAGCCCCAGCATTTT; CDR3: CASREQDQPQHF
size: many; V: TRBV6-1; D: .; J: TRBJ2-3; DNA: TGTGCCAGCTGCCAGTCTAGCACAGATACGCAGTATTTT; CDR3: CASCQSSTDTQYF
size: many; V: TRBV20-1; D: .; J: TRBJ1-2; DNA: TGCAGTGCTAACTCGGGGGCGCAACTGGGACGTAACTATGGCTACACCTTC; CDR3: CSANSGAQLGRNYGYTF
size: few; V: TRBV30; D: .; J: TRBJ2-7; DNA: TGTGCCTGGAGGGTGTTAGGCGAGCCCTACGGGGAGCAGTACTTC; CDR3: CAWRVLGEPYGEQYF
size: few; V: TRBV6-8; D: .; J: TRBJ2-7; DNA: TGTGCCAGCATCCGGACGGACAGTTACGAGCAGTACTTC; CDR3: CASIRTDSYEQYF
size: few; V: TRBV6-1; D: TRBD2; J: TRBJ2-7; DNA: TGTGCCCCCCCGGTTGGACTAGCGATCATCTACGAGCAGTACTTC; CDR3: CAPPVGLAIIYEQYF
size: many; V: TRBV12-3/TRBV12-4; D: TRBD2; J: TRBJ2-7; DNA: TGTGCCAGCAGTTCGGGGACTACTATCTCCTACGAGCAGTACTTC; CDR3: CASSSGTTISYEQYF
size: .; V: TRBV28; D: TRBD1; J: TRBJ1-1; DNA: TGTGCCAGCAGACAGACAGGGGCGGGAGAAACGGAAGCTTTCTTT; CDR3: CASRQTGAGETEAFF
size: few; V: TRBV3-1; D: .; J: TRBJ2-5; DNA: .; CDR3: CASTALFGAGETQYF
size: many; V: TRBV20-1; D: .; J: TRBJ2-7; DNA: TGCAGTGGGGGGGAGACCGTTTACGAGCAGTACTTC; CDR3: CSGGETVYEQYF
size: many; V: TRBV7-9; D: TRBD2; J: TRBJ2-7; DNA: TGTGCCAGCAGCTTAGCTAGCGGGAGATACGAGCAGTACTTC; CDR3: CASSLASGRYEQYF
size: .; V: TRBV11-1; D: TRBD1; J: TRBJ2-3; DNA: TGTGCCAGCAGCCCTGGGACAGGGGGCGGCGCAGATACGCAGTATTTT; CDR3: CASSPGTGGGADTQYF
size: many; V: TRBV30; D: .; J: TRBJ2-7; DNA: TGTGCCTGGAGTCCCCCCCTCTACGAGCAGTACTTC; CDR3: CAWSPPLYEQYF
size: many; V: TRBV5-1; D: .; J: TRBJ2-7; DNA: TGCGCCAGCAGCATTGCCTACGAGCAGTACTTC; CDR3: CASSIAYEQYF
size: many; V: TRBV7-9; D: .; J: TRBJ2-6; DNA: TGTGCCAGCAGCTTAGTGGTGTCTGGGGCCAACGTCCTGACTTTC; CDR3: CASSLVVSGANVLTF
size: few; V: TRBV2; D: .; J: TRBJ2-3; DNA: TGTGCCAGCAGTGAGTTCCGAGATGGGGATACGCAGTATTTT; CDR3: CASSEFRDGDTQYF
size: many; V: TRBV12-3/TRBV12-4; D: .; J: TRBJ1-1; DNA: TGTGCCAGCAGCCGAAGAATGACAGGGAACACTGAAGCTTTCTTT; CDR3: CASSRRMTGNTEAFF
size: .; V: TRBV5-6; D: .; J: TRBJ1-5; DNA: TGTGCCAGCAGTTACCTTGATCAGCCCCAGCATTTT; CDR3: CASSYLDQPQHF
size: many; V: TRBV20-1; D: .; J: TRBJ1-1; DNA: TGCAGTGCTAGAGCCCCCGGTGAGGCTAACACTGAAGCTTTCTTT; CDR3: CSARAPGEANTEAFF
size: few; V: TRBV5-5; D: .; J: TRBJ1-5; DNA: TGTGCCAGCAGCGCCGGGACAATCAATCAGCCCCAGCATTTT; CDR3: CASSAGTINQPQHF
size: many; V: TRBV19; D: .; J: TRBJ1-2; DNA: TGTGCCAGCAGTTTGCAAGGGGGGTACTATGGCTACACCTTC; CDR3: CASSLQGGYYGYTF
size: many; V: TRBV30; D: TRBD1; J: TRBJ1-5; DNA: TGTGCCTGGAGTTTAACAGGGGTGGGTCAGCCCCAGCATTTT; CDR3: CAWSLTGVGQPQHF
size: .; V: TRBV4-3; D: .; J: TRBJ2-5; DNA: TGCGCCAGCAGCCAAGCAGTGGTGGAAGAGACCCAGTACTTC; CDR3: CASSQAVVEETQYF
size: many; V: TRBV6-1; D: .; J: TRBJ1-5; DNA: TGTGCCAGCAGTGATTTCAGGCTCAATCAGCCCCAGCATTTT; CDR3: CASSDFRLNQPQHF
size: many; V: TRBV27; D: TRBD2; J: TRBJ2-1; DNA: TGTGCCAGCAGTGGACTAGGGGTTAATGAGCAGTTCTTC; CDR3: CASSGLGVNEQFF